Listed below are T cell receptor beta chains from one sample, sequenced in a study of shared clonotypes between healthy human individuals. The table came from immunoSEQ multiplex PCR; TCRdb's copy has only in-frame clones and leaves some out. The sample lists 2,500,000 or so clones, around 93% occurring once. Input material: naive CD4+ T cells from PBMCs. Receptors originate from a man younger than 30 in good health. Some clones in this sample may be carry-over from other donors' samples. Both conserved end residues are part of each CDR3. The D gene is left open where the match is weak. Some rows mark clone size as missing; the rest say once, few, many or name a class of expanded clone.

clone_size | d_call | j_call | v_call | cdr3_nt | cdr3_aa
. | . | TRBJ2-1 | TRBV7-9 | TGTACCAGCAGAAGTTCACGGGGAGGCAATGAGCAGTTCTTC | CTSRSSRGGNEQFF
. | . | TRBJ2-1 | TRBV9 | TGTGCCAGCAGCGTAGCCCAATCCTACAATGAGCAGTTCTTC | CASSVAQSYNEQFF
. | . | TRBJ1-1 | TRBV5-1 | TGCGCCAGCAGCTTGTGGGGATCCAGGGAGGGCGGAGAAGCTTTCTTT | CASSLWGSREGGEAFF
. | TRBD1 | TRBJ1-5 | TRBV2 | TGTGCCAGCAGTGGAGGGGGCAGTTATAGCAATCAGCCCCAGCATTTT | CASSGGGSYSNQPQHF
. | . | TRBJ2-3 | TRBV7-3 | TGTGCCAGCAGCTTAATGGGGGTGTCTACAGATACGCAGTATTTT | CASSLMGVSTDTQYF
once | TRBD1 | TRBJ1-3 | TRBV29-1 | TGCAGCGTTGAGAGCAGGGGGCCTGGAAACACCATATATTTT | CSVESRGPGNTIYF
. | TRBD2 | TRBJ2-3 | TRBV2 | TGTGCCAGCAGTGCAGCGGGAGGGGGCACAGATACGCAGTATTTT | CASSAAGGGTDTQYF
. | TRBD1 | TRBJ1-3 | TRBV28 | TGTGCCAGCAGACGCAGACAGGGAGCTCTCGGAAACACCATATATTTT | CASRRRQGALGNTIYF
. | TRBD1 | TRBJ1-5 | TRBV7-3 | TGTGCCAGCACCACCGGGACAGGGTGGCAGCCCCAGCATTTT | CASTTGTGWQPQHF
. | . | TRBJ1-1 | TRBV7-2 | TGTGCCAGCAGCTCCCTAGGTCAGTATCAAGCTTTCTTT | CASSSLGQYQAFF
. | . | TRBJ1-2 | TRBV5-1 | TGCGCCAGCAGCTACTGGGGGAGGAACTATGGCTACACCTTC | CASSYWGRNYGYTF
. | . | TRBJ2-3 | TRBV5-4 | TGTGCCAGCAGCTTGGGGCAGGGGAGCACAGATACGCAGTATTTT | CASSLGQGSTDTQYF
. | . | TRBJ2-1 | TRBV30 | TGTGCCTGGAGAAATTTCGGGGCACAGAGCCACAATGAGCAGTTCTTC | CAWRNFGAQSHNEQFF
few | TRBD1 | TRBJ1-1 | TRBV2 | TGTGCCAGCAGTGAAAGGACAGGGGGGGATGGTGAAGCTTTCTTT | CASSERTGGDGEAFF
. | . | TRBJ1-1 | TRBV5-1 | TGCGCCAGCAGCTTGGATGCATCCTACACTGAAGCTTTCTTT | CASSLDASYTEAFF